The 29 T cell receptor beta chains listed next were all sequenced from one sample in a study of OX40 agonist ivuxolimab in advanced cancers. The library was obtained by the immunoSEQ multiplex PCR assay. TCRdb carries this immuneACCESS record with in-frame sequences only. Its versions omit some clonotypes, under half of them owing to an unresolved V gene in the studies checked, with the rest unexplained. The sample data list 15,000 or so clones, and 80% to 90% of these were observed just once. 29% of the sample rests with the top ten. The sequences come from CD4+ or CD8+ T cells sorted from blood, collected in a trial of the OX40 agonist ivuxolimab. The receptors shown here come from an adult with an advanced solid tumor such as melanoma, head and neck, liver or kidney cancer.

This CDR3 reads CASSLDGSASYNEQFF. The CDR3 coding sequence is TGTGCCAGCAGCTTAGATGGTAGCGCCTCCTACAATGAGCAGTTCTTC. This chain links TRBV28 with TRBJ2-1; a weak D match, TRBD2 (5 bases). The CDR3 runs 16 residues. The V gene lost 6 bases and the J gene lost 0 bases, with 15 bases spanning the gap. The germline V gene encodes CDR1 MDHEN and CDR2 SYDVKM.

The chain has TRBV7-6 and TRBJ1-5; 7 nucleotides agree with TRBD1. The CDR3 is made up of 14 amino acids. V shed 5 bases, J shed 3 bases, and the junction held 4 bases outside the gene matches. Germline V gene sequence: CDR1 SGHVS, CDR2 FNYEAQ. The CDR3 reads CASSVGTANQPQHF. CDR3 in DNA: TGTGCCAGCAGCGTGGGGACAGCCAATCAGCCCCAGCATTTT.

The table lists this clone with a few counts. This chain links TRBV11-3 with TRBJ1-2; no reliable D call. V was shortened by 0 bases and J by 4 bases, with 12 bases between the two germline ends. This CDR3 spans 15 amino acids. Germline CDR1 SGHNT, CDR2 YENEEA. CDR3 DNA: TGTGCCAGCAGCTTAGACCTAGGAGGTGGCTATGGCTACACCTTC. This translates into CASSLDLGGGYGYTF. Together with reference TRBV11-3 and TRBJ1-2, the CDR3 gives the full variable domain: EAGVVQSPRYKIIEKKQPVAFWCNPISGHNTLYWYLQNLGQGPELLIRYENEEAVDDSQLPKDRFSAERLKGVDSTLKIQPAELGDSAVYLCASSLDLGGGYGYTFGSGTRLTVV.

This clone occurred a few times. The J gene is TRBJ1-2, the V gene TRBV7-9, with TRBD1 matching over 7 bases. Germline-derived CDR1 and CDR2 are SEHNR and FQNEAQ (reference sequence). This CDR3 has 15 residues. J lost 1 base, V lost 4 bases, and 6 bases had no gene match. Written as DNA, the CDR3 is TGTGCCAGCAGCTCCGGGACAGTCCGTAACTATGGCTACACCTTC. Its translation is CASSSGTVRNYGYTF.

The chain carries TRBV6-5 and TRBJ2-7; the match to TRBD1 covers 9 bases. This CDR3 has 14 residues. The ends lost 3 bases at V and 4 bases at J; junction bases unmatched: 4. Germline CDR1 is MNHEY and CDR2 is SVGAGI. CDR3 bases: TGTGCCAGCAGTTATGGGACAGGGATGTACGAGCAGTACTTC. Translation gives CASSYGTGMYEQYF.

This clone has a handful of counts. The rearrangement links TRBV7-2 to TRBJ1-5; the match to TRBD1 covers 9 bases. J gave up 3 bases and V 4 bases, and 4 bases lay outside the gene matches. The germline V gene has CDR1 SGHTA and CDR2 FQGNSA. This CDR3 has 15 amino acids. The CDR3 DNA reads TGTGCCAGCAGCTCAGGACAGGGGTTCAATCAGCCCCAGCATTTT. This encodes CASSSGQGFNQPQHF.

This clone has a single count. The V call is TRBV14, the J call TRBJ1-4, with D maybe TRBD1 (5 bases). The CDR3 totals 16 residues. Germline V gene lookup returns CDR1 SGHDN and CDR2 FVKESK. Trimming took 4 bases from V and 7 from J, leaving 19 bases between them. The CDR3 is CASSPHRGGASEKLFF. The CDR3 DNA sequence: TGTGCCAGCAGCCCTCACCGTGGAGGGGCAAGTGAAAAACTGTTTTTT.

The CDR3 loop is CASSLDGGWGQMNTEAFF. The DNA of the CDR3 is TGTGCCAGCAGCTTAGACGGGGGATGGGGACAGATGAACACTGAAGCTTTCTTT. J is TRBJ1-1 and V is TRBV13, with 7 bases identical to TRBD1. The CDR3 is made up of 18 amino acids. V was clipped by 1 base and J by 0 bases; unmatched bases: 11. CDR1 is PRHDT and CDR2 is FYEKMQ in the germline V gene (reference sequence).

J is TRBJ2-1 and V is TRBV29-1, with D perhaps matching TRBD1 (6 bases). Germline values: CDR1 SQVTM, CDR2 ANQGSEA. The V end lost 2 bases, the J end lost 0 bases, and 8 bases lay between the germline ends. The CDR3 loop spans 14 amino acids. This CDR3 reads CSVEQDSSYNEQFF. The CDR3 coding sequence is TGCAGCGTTGAACAGGACAGCTCCTACAATGAGCAGTTCTTC.

A word on this clone: One end of the junction varies from germline; a read error may be responsible. In the same sample, other DNA sequences code for this CDR3. The chain links TRBV12-5 to TRBJ1-1, with 7 bases aligning to TRBD1. CDR3 length: 15 residues. Germline V gene lookup returns CDR1 LGHNT and CDR2 FRNRAP. The CDR3 loop reads CASGSRQGGDTEAFF. The CDR3 nucleotides are TGCGCTAGTGGTTCCCGACAGGGAGGAGACACTGAAGCTTTCTTT.

The rearrangement uses TRBV29-1 and TRBJ2-1; D is ambiguous. The CDR3 spans 10 residues. Trimming pared 4 bases from V and 8 bases from J, leaving 6 bases between. Per the germline V gene, CDR1 is SQVTM and CDR2 is ANQGSEA. The CDR3 DNA reads as TGCAGCGTTGGAATCCATGAGCAGTTCTTC. It codes for CSVGIHEQFF.

Concerning this clone: The germline gene is not matched at one end of the junction; a read error may be the cause. This chain links TRBV14 with TRBJ1-1, with 9 bases matching TRBD1. This CDR3 is 13 amino acids long. The germline V gene encodes CDR1 SGHDN and CDR2 FVKESK. The CDR3 sequence: CASSPRDRADAFF. Written as DNA, the CDR3 is TGTGCCAGCAGCCCCCGGGACAGGGCTGACGCTTTCTTT.

The J gene is TRBJ2-7, the V gene TRBV28, with D tentatively TRBD1 (6 bases). Germline assignment: CDR1 MDHEN and CDR2 SYDVKM. The V end was cut by 4 bases, the J end by 4 bases, with 8 bases between. CDR3 size: 12 residues. The CDR3 nucleotides are TGTGCCAGCAGTTACCAGGGGTACGAGCAGTACTTC. Amino acid sequence: CASSYQGYEQYF.

The J gene is TRBJ2-7, the V gene TRBV7-6; D call uncertain. V lost 5 bases and J lost 7, with 15 bases in between. CDR1 is SGHVS, CDR2 FNYEAQ, per germline. The CDR3 is 13 residues long. In nucleotides, the CDR3 is TGTGCCAGCAGCAATATGGGCCTTTTGGAGCAGTACTTC. Amino acid sequence: CASSNMGLLEQYF.

V is TRBV5-1 and J is TRBJ2-1; 11 bases fit TRBD2. Germline loops: CDR1 SGHRS, CDR2 YFSETQ. With 4 bases clipped from V and 3 bases from J, the junction kept 3 bases outside the gene matches. The CDR3 runs to 15 residues. The CDR3 DNA is TGCGCCAGCAGCGCCGGGACTAGCGGCTACAATGAGCAGTTCTTC. Residues: CASSAGTSGYNEQFF.

The chain combines TRBV9 with TRBJ2-3, with 8 bases matching TRBD2. There are 15 residues in the CDR3. The germline CDR1 and CDR2 sequences are SGDLS and YYNGEE. Trimming cost V 0 bases and J 6 bases; bases outside gene matches: 6. CDR3 amino acids: CASSVGGGRMDTQYF. The CDR3 region has the DNA TGTGCCAGCAGCGTAGGCGGCGGGAGGATGGATACGCAGTATTTT.

The chain couples TRBV18 to TRBJ2-5; D remains ambiguous. V gave up 5 bases and J gave up 5 bases, with 15 bases separating them. Germline V CDR1 and CDR2: KGHSH, LQKENI. The CDR3 consists of 14 residues. The CDR3 sequence is CASSEPGLSETQYF. Written as DNA, the CDR3 is TGTGCCAGCTCAGAGCCGGGTCTAAGCGAGACCCAGTACTTC.

The V call is TRBV9, the J call TRBJ2-3; the D is unclear. CDR1 and CDR2 (germline): SGDLS, YYNGEE. This CDR3 contains 14 residues. V dropped 0 bases and J dropped 1 base, with 6 bases sitting between them. DNA of the CDR3: TGTGCCAGCAGCGTAGAAGTCGGCACAGATACGCAGTATTTT. Its protein is CASSVEVGTDTQYF. The entire variable domain, with the rest obtained from reference TRBV9 and TRBJ2-3, is as follows: DSGVTQTPKHLITATGQRVTLRCSPRSGDLSVYWYQQSLDQGLQFLIQYYNGEERAKGNILERFSAQQFPDLHSELNLSSLELGDSALYFCASSVEVGTDTQYFGPGTRLTVL.

V is TRBV2 and J is TRBJ2-1; D call uncertain. Between the trimmed V and J ends, which lost 3 bases and 0 bases, there was a span of 3 bases. The V gene's germline CDR1 is SNHLY and CDR2 FYNNEI. The CDR3 is 13 amino acids. The chain's CDR3 is CASSEVSYNEQFF. CDR3 in DNA: TGTGCCAGCAGTGAGGTCTCCTACAATGAGCAGTTCTTC.

This sequence joins TRBV11-3 and TRBJ1-5; maybe TRBD1 (5 bases). Trimming left V 1 base short and J 3 bases short, with 7 bases between. Germline V gene data show CDR1 as SGHNT and CDR2 as YENEEA. This CDR3 spans 14 amino acids. The CDR3, as DNA: TGTGCCAGCAGCTTAGGGGGCTACAATCAGCCCCAGCATTTT. Protein sequence: CASSLGGYNQPQHF.

The rearrangement joins TRBV5-6 to TRBJ1-4; D ambiguous. This CDR3 contains 15 residues. Germline-derived CDR1 and CDR2 are SGHDT and YYEEEE. Deletions cut 0 bases from V and 0 bases from J, with 6 bases between. The CDR3 loop is CASSLARPTNEKLFF. The CDR3, as DNA: TGTGCCAGCAGCTTGGCCAGGCCAACTAATGAAAAACTGTTTTTT. The whole variable domain, remainder taken from reference TRBV5-6 and TRBJ1-4, is DAGVTQSPTHLIKTRGQQVTLRCSPKSGHDTVSWYQQALGQGPQFIFQYYEEEERQRGNFPDRFSGHQFPNYSSELNVNALLLGDSALYLCASSLARPTNEKLFFGSGTQLSVL.

This chain connects TRBV7-9 to TRBJ1-1; D remains unclear. The V gene lost 1 base and the J gene lost 11 bases, with 11 bases spanning the gap. CDR1 is SEHNR, CDR2 FQNEAQ, per germline (reference sequence). There are 12 residues in the CDR3. CDR3 loop: CASSLGPGLAFF. CDR3 coding DNA: TGTGCCAGCAGCTTAGGCCCAGGCCTGGCTTTCTTT.

V and J are TRBV4-3 and TRBJ2-7; D call uncertain. There are 13 residues in the CDR3. Trimming removed 0 bases from V and 5 bases from J, with 8 bases in between. CDR1 and CDR2 from the germline V gene are LGHNA and YSLEER. This chain's CDR3 is CASSQDFGDEQYF. CDR3 coding DNA: TGCGCCAGCAGCCAAGATTTCGGCGACGAGCAGTACTTC.

The rearrangement uses TRBV6-6 and TRBJ2-2; D is undetermined. CDR3 length: 11 residues. In germline, CDR1 is MNHNY, CDR2 SVGAGI (reference sequence). Trimming stripped 4 bases from V and 6 bases from J, with 3 bases between. The CDR3 sequence: CASSSSGELFF. CDR3 nucleotide sequence: TGTGCCAGCAGTTCGTCCGGGGAGCTGTTTTTT.

This clone has only a few counts. Written as DNA, the CDR3 is TGTGCCAGCAGTTTCATGAGTTATAGCAATCAGCCCCAGCATTTT. Residues: CASSFMSYSNQPQHF. The chain uses TRBV28 and TRBJ1-5; D gene uncertain. There are 15 residues in the CDR3. Germline V gene lookup returns CDR1 MDHEN and CDR2 SYDVKM. V shed 3 bases and J shed 0 bases, with 9 bases lying between them.

This chain uses TRBV5-5 with TRBJ2-2; TRBD2 agrees at 8 bases. The V and J ends lost 0 bases and 3 bases, in that order; junction bases with no gene match: 1. Germline V gene sequence: CDR1 SGHKS, CDR2 YYEKEE (reference sequence). This CDR3 comprises 15 residues. The CDR3 protein is CASSLGLAHTGELFF. The DNA of the CDR3 is TGTGCCAGCAGCTTGGGACTAGCGCACACCGGGGAGCTGTTTTTT. The full variable domain, its missing parts supplied by reference TRBV5-5 and TRBJ2-2, is DAGVTQSPTHLIKTRGQQVTLRCSPISGHKSVSWYQQVLGQGPQFIFQYYEKEERGRGNFPDRFSARQFPNYSSELNVNALLLGDSALYLCASSLGLAHTGELFFGEGSRLTVL.

V is TRBV11-1 and J is TRBJ2-7; D may be TRBD2 (6 bases). The CDR3 loop spans 15 amino acids. The germline CDR1 and CDR2 sequences are SGHAT and FQDESV (reference sequence). V was cut by 2 bases and J by 2 bases, with 13 bases left in between. The CDR3 region is CASSLSFGRTYEQYF. The CDR3 region has the DNA TGTGCCAGCAGCTTATCCTTCGGGAGAACCTACGAGCAGTACTTC.

The chain has TRBV25-1 and TRBJ1-1; D is ambiguous. V lost 0 bases and J 10 bases, leaving 12 bases between the germline ends. Germline lookup yields CDR1 MGHDK and CDR2 SYGVNS. CDR3 length: 13 amino acids. The chain's CDR3 is CASSEYVGVGAFF. Here the CDR3 DNA reads TGTGCCAGCAGTGAATATGTCGGGGTAGGAGCTTTCTTT.

V gene TRBV7-9 combines with J gene TRBJ2-7; TRBD1 matches at 8 bases. After removal of 5 bases from V and 4 bases from J, the junction contained 7 bases not matched to a gene. Germline-derived CDR1 and CDR2 are SEHNR and FQNEAQ (reference sequence). The CDR3 consists of 14 residues. This CDR3 reads CASSRGQEQYEQYF. In nucleotides, the CDR3 is TGTGCCAGCAGCCGGGGACAGGAGCAATACGAGCAGTACTTC.